This TCR beta chain was documented in a study of blood T cell repertoires in COVID-19. Whole-study context: Sites in the United States, Italy and Spain provided acute and convalescent COVID-19 samples. In each case, the material was cDNA or gDNA derived from T cells, B-cell-depleted T cells, or PBMCs.

The ends were cut back, 7 bases at V and 7 bases at J, with 10 bases in the middle. This CDR3 comprises 11 residues. Germline V gene sequence: CDR1 LNHDA, CDR2 SQIVND (reference sequence). Per the authors' pipeline: Amplification of reference gene primers was used by the study to estimate nucleated cell counts. Using immunoSEQ multiplex PCR, the repertoire was profiled, and TCRdb retains in-frame clones only, with some absent. V and J calls plus clone size are reproduced from that table; the DNA served to infer D and trimming. The data contain some 400,000 clones, approximately 89% of them seen just once; the ten biggest clones take up 1% to 1.5%. Researchers sorted participants into cohorts using their self-reported clinical history. This clone was observed a few times.

This TCR was recovered from a man aged 25-45 years who had recovered from COVID-19. The gene calls are TRBV19 and TRBJ1-2; no reliable D call. The sequencing sample was made of PBMCs or T cells enriched from blood (not recorded which). The CDR3 DNA follows: TGTGCCAGTAAGGCGGGCTTTGGCTACACCTTC. Translated, it gives CASKAGFGYTF.